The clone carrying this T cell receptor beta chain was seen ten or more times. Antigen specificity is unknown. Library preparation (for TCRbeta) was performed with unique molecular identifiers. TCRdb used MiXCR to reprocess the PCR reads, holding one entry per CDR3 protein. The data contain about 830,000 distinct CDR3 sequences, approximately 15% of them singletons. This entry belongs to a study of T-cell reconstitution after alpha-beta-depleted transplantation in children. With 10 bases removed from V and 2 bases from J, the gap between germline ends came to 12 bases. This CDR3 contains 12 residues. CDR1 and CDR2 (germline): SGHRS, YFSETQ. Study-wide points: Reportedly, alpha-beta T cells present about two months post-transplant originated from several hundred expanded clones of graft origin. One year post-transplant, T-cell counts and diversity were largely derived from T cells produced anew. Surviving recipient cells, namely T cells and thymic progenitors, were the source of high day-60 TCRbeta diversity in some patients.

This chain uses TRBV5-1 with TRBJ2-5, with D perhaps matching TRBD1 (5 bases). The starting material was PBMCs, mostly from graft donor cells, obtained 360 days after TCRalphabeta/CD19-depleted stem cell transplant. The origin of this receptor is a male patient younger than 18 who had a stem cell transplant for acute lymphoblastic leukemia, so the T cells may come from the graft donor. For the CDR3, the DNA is TGCGCCGTCAGGGATGCACAAGAGACCCAGTACTTC. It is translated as CAVRDAQETQYF.